This entry concerns a single T cell receptor beta chain. The CDR3 consists of 16 residues. Germline CDR1 reads LGHNA; CDR2 reads YNFKEQ. Trimming took 0 bases from V and 2 from J; bases not matched to a gene: 2. The source of the sample is a study of T cell repertoires in cytomegalovirus infection. TCRdb re-called the reads through MiXCR, storing one row per CDR3 protein. The sample lists a few hundred thousand distinct CDR3 sequences, about a sixth occurring once. The chain uses TRBV4-2 and TRBJ2-7; 12 bases fit TRBD2. The sequenced sample was CD8+ T cells from PBMCs. This TCR was recovered from a human donor in good health (CMV status not recorded). Some clones in this sample may be carry-over from other donors' samples. CDR3: CASSQEWTSGAYEQYF. The CDR3 DNA follows: TGTGCCAGCAGCCAAGAATGGACTAGCGGGGCCTACGAGCAGTACTTC.